The subject of this entry is one T cell receptor beta chain. The record originates from a study of patients and donors after allogeneic stem cell transplantation. Per the germline V gene, CDR1 is MNHNS and CDR2 is SASEGT. Trimming cost V 7 bases and J 2 bases; bases outside gene matches: 13. This CDR3 has 17 amino acids. TCRdb re-called the RT-PCR reads through MiXCR, storing one row per CDR3 protein. The sample carries about 410,000 distinct CDR3 sequences, approximately 16% recorded once. The source is a human donor who was either an allogeneic HSCT recipient or a stem cell or donor lymphocyte infusion donor (not recorded which). It is not recorded whose cells these are; they may come from a transplant donor. The source material was blood, either unsorted or a sorted T cell fraction (not recorded which). The genes are TRBV6-1 and TRBJ2-1; 8 bases map to TRBD2. The CDR3 sequence: CASTMGSAGDAYNEQFF. DNA for the CDR3: TGTGCCAGCACCATGGGGTCAGCGGGAGATGCCTACAATGAGCAGTTCTTC.